This T cell receptor beta chain stems from a study of OX40 agonist ivuxolimab in advanced cancers. Study details: All patients had ivuxolimab intravenously every 2 weeks at 0.01 to 10 mg/kg. Patients were roughly 81% male with ages about 23 to 90, mean about 54.

The CDR3 has 14 amino acids. The trim removed 3 bases at V and 5 bases at J, leaving 7 bases unmatched. CDR1 and CDR2 (germline): ENHRY, SYGVKD. Sequencing used immunoSEQ multiplex PCR; TCRdb keeps in-frame clones, though not all of them. This sample carries approximately 33,000 clones, approximately 90% of them seen once, and the ten largest clones take around 38%. The receptor was isolated from an adult with an advanced solid tumor such as melanoma, head and neck, liver or kidney cancer. The chain couples TRBV10-3 to TRBJ2-7, with 7 bases that match TRBD1. This material consisted of CD4+ or CD8+ T cells sorted from blood, taken in a trial of the OX40 agonist ivuxolimab. CDR3 region: CAISDFRGHNEQYF. CDR3 sequence (DNA): TGTGCCATCAGTGATTTTAGGGGGCATAACGAGCAGTACTTC.